This T cell receptor (beta chain) was identified in a study of T cell responses to AZD1222 COVID-19 vaccine. Points from the study as a whole: Researchers took repertoire samples only after the peak T cell response had come. An increase in Spike-specific TCR breadth and depth was observed after two AZD1222 doses.

Points on this clone: As yet, its antigen is unknown.

Profiled with immunoSEQ multiplex PCR; TCRdb holds only in-frame clones, not every one. The sample includes about 110,000 clones, 80% to 95% of them seen just once. The length of the CDR3 is 14 residues. V was clipped by 1 base and J by 0 bases, with 7 bases between them. Germline assignment: CDR1 SGDLS and CDR2 YYNGEE. The sample consisted of peripheral blood, taken 28 days after the second AZD1222 dose. The clonotype was recovered from an adult who received the AZD1222 COVID-19 vaccine. The V gene is TRBV9, the J gene TRBJ1-1; D remains ambiguous. The CDR3 is CASSVSMMNTEAFF. The CDR3 DNA sequence: TGTGCCAGCAGCGTAAGTATGATGAACACTGAAGCTTTCTTT.